A single sample is the source of the 5 T cell receptor beta chains below, sequenced in a study of graft-versus-host responses after intestinal transplantation. Using immunoSEQ multiplex PCR, the repertoire was profiled, and TCRdb retains in-frame clones only, with some absent. The sample lists tens of thousands of clones, over 85% occurring once. This sample comprised bone marrow, obtained around 720 days after intestinal transplantation. These receptors all stem from a human patient who received an intestinal transplant, so some T cells may come from the graft donor.

The sample holds one count of this clone. The chain links TRBV18 to TRBJ2-5; D gene uncertain. Germline assignment: CDR1 KGHSH and CDR2 LQKENI. Deletions cut 2 bases from V and 5 bases from J, with 6 bases between. CDR3 length equals 12 residues. The CDR3 nucleotides are TGTGCCAGCTCACCAGACCGGGAGACCCAGTACTTC. This translates into CASSPDRETQYF.

This chain joins TRBV7-3 and TRBJ1-2, with D perhaps matching TRBD1 (5 bases). V gave up 5 bases and J gave up 4 bases, with 11 bases separating them. This CDR3 has 13 residues. Looked up from germline, CDR1 is SGHTA and CDR2 is FQGTGA. DNA for the CDR3: TGTGCCAGCAGCCCGGACGGGGGCTATGGCTACACCTTC. Translation gives CASSPDGGYGYTF.

This chain joins TRBV15 and TRBJ2-1, with D perhaps being TRBD1 or TRBD2 (5 bases each). CDR1 is LNHNV, CDR2 YYDKDF, per germline (reference sequence). The V gene lost 7 bases and the J gene lost 7 bases, with 26 bases spanning the gap. CDR3 length: 17 residues. This chain's CDR3 is CATKRGDFEWTWNEQFF. The CDR3 DNA sequence: TGTGCCACCAAGAGGGGAGACTTTGAATGGACTTGGAATGAGCAGTTCTTC.

V usage is TRBV6-5 and J usage is TRBJ2-1; D possibly corresponds to TRBD2 (6 bases). The germline V gene has CDR1 MNHEY and CDR2 SVGAGI. The CDR3 length is 11 residues. V dropped 11 bases and J dropped 7 bases, with 12 bases sitting between them. CDR3 region: CAARRDNEQFF. The DNA of the CDR3 is TGTGCCGCCCGGAGGGATAATGAGCAGTTCTTC.

V and J are TRBV19 and TRBJ2-3; tentative D call: TRBD2 (5 bases). The V gene lost 5 bases and the J gene lost 5 bases, with 5 bases spanning the gap. The CDR3 is 11 amino acids. Per the germline V gene, CDR1 is LNHDA and CDR2 is SQIVND (reference sequence). The CDR3 DNA is TGTGCCAGTAGTGAGGGAGATACGCAGTATTTT. It encodes CASSEGDTQYF.